These T cell receptor beta chains were read from a single sample in a study of T cell responses to AZD1222 COVID-19 vaccine. The repertoire was sequenced with immunoSEQ multiplex PCR; TCRdb's copy has only in-frame clones and lacks some. The top ten hold around 12% of the sample, which has 110,000 to 150,000 clones, 93% seen once. The source material was peripheral blood, sampled after recovery from COVID-19. These receptor sequences come from an adult who had recovered from COVID-19. CDR3s include the opening cysteine and the closing phenylalanine or tryptophan. The order of the fields is D gene, J gene, clone size, V gene, CDR3 protein, CDR3 DNA. A D gene is named only where the DNA matches it firmly. Size is omitted from some rows. Given values are once, few, many or a class for expanded clones.

TRBD1 | TRBJ1-6 | . | TRBV30 | CAGLGTEDNSPLHF | TGTGCCGGGTTGGGGACAGAAGATAATTCACCCCTCCACTTT
TRBD2 | TRBJ2-7 | . | TRBV28 | CASSLGLAASYEQYF | TGTGCCAGCAGTTTAGGTCTAGCGGCTTCCTACGAGCAGTACTTC
. | TRBJ1-2 | . | TRBV28 | CASSLSVRGVYTF | TGTGCCAGCAGTTTATCGGTTAGGGGGGTGTATACCTTC
. | TRBJ2-2 | . | TRBV27 | CASSPHWGRGGTGELFF | TGTGCCAGCAGTCCTCACTGGGGTAGAGGGGGTACCGGGGAGCTGTTTTTT
. | TRBJ1-2 | . | TRBV5-4 | CASSSGVGPGANYGYTF | TGTGCCAGCAGCTCCGGTGTCGGGCCCGGGGCTAACTATGGCTACACCTTC
. | TRBJ1-1 | . | TRBV6-1 | CASMRQGAEAFF | TGTGCCAGCATGAGGCAGGGCGCTGAAGCTTTCTTT
. | TRBJ2-3 | . | TRBV10-3 | CAIRGSLSSSTDTQYF | TGTGCCATCAGGGGGAGTCTGAGTTCTAGCACAGATACGCAGTATTTT
. | TRBJ2-1 | . | TRBV29-1 | CSVERGLIDNEQFF | TGCAGCGTTGAACGGGGGTTAATCGACAATGAGCAGTTCTTC
TRBD1 | TRBJ1-6 | . | TRBV7-2 | CASSVEWDRENSPLHF | TGTGCCAGCAGCGTAGAATGGGACAGGGAGAATTCACCCCTCCACTTT
. | TRBJ1-1 | . | TRBV28 | CASSKLYDGVAPRAFF | TGTGCCAGCAGTAAATTATACGACGGGGTAGCCCCACGAGCTTTCTTT
TRBD2 | TRBJ2-1 | . | TRBV7-8 | CATDDLAGGVTNNEQFF | TGTGCCACCGACGATCTAGCGGGAGGGGTAACGAACAATGAGCAGTTCTTC
. | TRBJ2-7 | . | TRBV28 | CASSFPDRVYEQYF | TGTGCCAGCAGTTTCCCGGACAGAGTTTACGAGCAGTACTTC
. | TRBJ2-3 | . | TRBV2 | CAGSSNRASTDTQYF | TGTGCCGGATCTTCAAACAGGGCGAGCACAGATACGCAGTATTTT
. | TRBJ2-7 | . | TRBV29-1 | CSASGTLYEQYF | TGCAGCGCCTCCGGGACCCTCTACGAGCAGTACTTC
. | TRBJ1-1 | . | TRBV19 | CASSAGGRPNTEAFF | TGTGCCAGTAGTGCGGGGGGCCGGCCGAACACTGAAGCTTTCTTT
. | TRBJ2-7 | . | TRBV27 | CASRSKPRSPYEQYF | TGTGCCAGCAGGTCGAAACCCCGATCCCCCTACGAGCAGTACTTC
. | TRBJ2-7 | . | TRBV28 | CASSPFGATYEQYF | TGTGCCAGCAGTCCCTTCGGGGCTACCTACGAGCAGTACTTC
. | TRBJ1-2 | once | TRBV29-1 | CSVPTGIDGYTF | TGCAGCGTGCCCACAGGGATTGATGGCTACACCTTC
TRBD1 | TRBJ1-4 | . | TRBV15 | CATSRDGRRQGNEKLFF | TGTGCCACCAGCAGAGATGGCCGCCGACAGGGGAATGAAAAACTGTTTTTT
. | TRBJ1-1 | . | TRBV5-4 | CASSHFRVVNTEAFF | TGTGCCAGCAGCCACTTTCGGGTTGTAAACACTGAAGCTTTCTTT
TRBD1 | TRBJ2-3 | . | TRBV6-4 | CASSEVWDRGSTQYF | TGTGCCAGCAGTGAAGTTTGGGACAGGGGCAGTACGCAGTATTTT
. | TRBJ2-2 | . | TRBV27 | CASSLLVSGTGELFF | TGTGCCAGCAGTTTGCTTGTTAGCGGCACCGGGGAGCTGTTTTTT
. | TRBJ2-7 | . | TRBV9 | CASSVGPSGAYEQYF | TGTGCCAGCAGCGTAGGGCCCTCAGGGGCCTACGAGCAGTACTTC
. | TRBJ1-2 | . | TRBV6-7 | CATRPGYTF | TGTGCCACTCGCCCTGGCTACACCTTC
TRBD2 | TRBJ2-1 | . | TRBV15 | CATSEERGDYNEQFF | TGTGCCACCAGCGAAGAGCGGGGAGACTACAATGAGCAGTTCTTC
. | TRBJ2-7 | . | TRBV11-2 | CASSSVAGYTSYEQYF | TGTGCCAGCAGCTCGGTGGCGGGATACACCTCCTACGAGCAGTACTTC
. | TRBJ1-2 | . | TRBV6-5 | CASRPFAGPYGYTF | TGTGCCAGCCGACCCTTCGCAGGGCCCTATGGCTACACCTTC
TRBD2 | TRBJ2-1 | . | TRBV19 | CASSITASGYNEQFF | TGTGCCAGTAGTATTACCGCTAGCGGCTACAATGAGCAGTTCTTC
TRBD1 | TRBJ1-4 | few | TRBV30 | CAWRRRGSEKLFF | TGTGCCTGGAGACGCAGGGGGAGTGAAAAACTGTTTTTT
TRBD1 | TRBJ2-2 | . | TRBV7-8 | CASSSPPGQFTGELFF | TGTGCCAGCAGCTCGCCCCCGGGACAGTTCACCGGGGAGCTGTTTTTT
TRBD1 | TRBJ1-1 | . | TRBV19 | CASTGRGLTEAFF | TGTGCCAGTACGGGCAGGGGGCTTACTGAAGCTTTCTTT
. | TRBJ1-6 | once | TRBV19 | CASSEGYSHNSPLHF | TGTGCCAGTAGTGAAGGGTATTCGCATAATTCACCCCTCCACTTT
. | TRBJ1-5 | . | TRBV6-4 | CARPRPAQHF | TGTGCCAGACCTCGTCCAGCCCAGCATTTT
. | TRBJ2-7 | . | TRBV13 | CASSFRGKYEQYF | TGTGCCAGCAGCTTTAGGGGCAAATACGAGCAGTACTTC
. | TRBJ1-3 | . | TRBV5-6 | CASSLRNTIYF | TGTGCCAGCAGCTTGAGGAACACCATATATTTT
TRBD1 | TRBJ1-1 | . | TRBV28 | CASSLGGTGPAGTEAFF | TGTGCCAGCAGTTTAGGAGGGACAGGGCCAGCTGGAACTGAAGCTTTCTTT
TRBD1 | TRBJ1-3 | . | TRBV18 | CASSPSAAGQENTIYF | TGTGCCAGCTCACCTAGTGCGGCGGGACAGGAAAACACCATATATTTT
. | TRBJ2-7 | . | TRBV7-6 | CASSLSRARSYEQYF | TGTGCCAGCAGCTTAAGCAGGGCCCGATCCTACGAGCAGTACTTC
. | TRBJ2-3 | . | TRBV28 | CASSYLILSSTDTQYF | TGTGCCAGCAGTTACTTGATCCTATCTAGCACAGATACGCAGTATTTT
. | TRBJ1-4 | few | TRBV6-1 | CASSEAPGAQGKLFF | TGTGCCAGCAGTGAAGCGCCTGGGGCGCAAGGAAAACTGTTTTTT
. | TRBJ1-5 | . | TRBV5-1 | CASSLETNQPQHF | TGCGCCAGCAGCTTGGAGACCAATCAGCCCCAGCATTTT
TRBD1 | TRBJ2-7 | . | TRBV29-1 | CSVDGTGYEQYF | TGCAGCGTTGATGGGACAGGATACGAGCAGTACTTC
TRBD2 | TRBJ2-7 | . | TRBV19 | CASSITSGTYEQYF | TGTGCCAGTAGTATTACTAGCGGGACCTACGAGCAGTACTTC
. | TRBJ2-2 | . | TRBV7-9 | CASSFGALKTGELFF | TGTGCCAGCAGCTTTGGGGCACTTAAGACCGGGGAGCTGTTTTTT
. | TRBJ2-2 | . | TRBV3-1/TRBV3-2 | CASSHWGENTGELFF | TGTGCCAGCAGCCATTGGGGCGAGAACACCGGGGAGCTGTTTTTT
. | TRBJ2-7 | . | TRBV28 | CASSFHQGRWQYF | TGTGCCAGCAGTTTTCATCAGGGGCGCTGGCAGTACTTC
. | TRBJ1-4 | . | TRBV7-9 | CASSLLAGTSYEKLFF | TGTGCCAGCAGCCTTTTGGCCGGGACGTCGTATGAAAAACTGTTTTTT
. | TRBJ1-6 | . | TRBV2 | CASSMIRTRNNSPLHF | TGTGCCAGCAGTATGATCAGAACAAGAAATAATTCACCCCTCCACTTT
TRBD1 | TRBJ2-4 | . | TRBV28 | CASSRTGGIQNIQYF | TGTGCCAGCAGCCGGACAGGGGGCATCCAGAACATTCAGTACTTC
TRBD1 | TRBJ2-7 | once | TRBV11-2 | CASSRDRDEQYF | TGTGCCAGCAGCCGGGACAGGGACGAGCAGTACTTC
. | TRBJ1-5 | . | TRBV24-1 | CATRDGNSNQPQHF | TGTGCCACCCGGGACGGAAATAGCAATCAGCCCCAGCATTTT